This is a list of T cell receptor beta chains from one sample in a study of cytomegalovirus exposure and HLA in healthy donors. TCRdb's copy holds only in-frame clones and misses some; the assay was immunoSEQ multiplex PCR. The sample consists of 150,000 to 200,000 clones, roughly 80% of them appearing once. Sequenced input: PBMCs. The receptors here all came from a man aged 50 to 60 in good health and CMV-seropositive. The CDR3 runs from the conserved cysteine through the conserved F or W. Fields, in order: V gene, J gene, CDR3 protein.

v_gene: TRBV5-6
j_gene: TRBJ2-3
CDR3aa: CASSFPTSGGFISTDTQYF

v_gene: TRBV2
j_gene: TRBJ1-4
CDR3aa: CASSEALRLFF

v_gene: TRBV27
j_gene: TRBJ2-3
CDR3aa: CASRPSSADTQYF

v_gene: TRBV5-1
j_gene: TRBJ2-5
CDR3aa: CASSLVSGGDETQYF

v_gene: TRBV6-5
j_gene: TRBJ2-1
CDR3aa: CASSPSRGNEQFF

v_gene: TRBV6-4
j_gene: TRBJ2-7
CDR3aa: CASILSGGFHEQYF

v_gene: TRBV27
j_gene: TRBJ2-3
CDR3aa: CASSYLLRRTDTQYF

v_gene: TRBV28
j_gene: TRBJ1-1
CDR3aa: CASSLTAMNTEAFF

v_gene: TRBV5-5
j_gene: TRBJ2-2
CDR3aa: CASSSAGTGELFF

v_gene: TRBV28
j_gene: TRBJ1-4
CDR3aa: CASSLLGLRGEKLFF

v_gene: TRBV18
j_gene: TRBJ1-2
CDR3aa: CASSRQSGQESGYTF

v_gene: TRBV4-2
j_gene: TRBJ2-4
CDR3aa: CASSHPRGLAGAREAKNIQYF